The T cell receptor beta chain under discussion was sequenced for a study of blood T cell repertoires in COVID-19. About the study: COVID-19 samples, acute and convalescent, were from the United States, Italy and Spain.

Participants were aged about 18 to 90 years, lived in under 30 US areas, and enrolled virtually. Participant-given clinical history determined each cohort assignment. Under the authors' procedure: The authors estimated nucleated cell counts from reference gene primer amplification. The protocol was immunoSEQ multiplex PCR, while the TCRdb copy is restricted to in-frame clones and leaves out a portion. The D gene and trimming were derived from the DNA, and the V and J assignments and clone size from that table. Of hundreds of thousands of clones listed, more than 75% are singletons. Trimming pared 0 bases from V and 4 bases from J, leaving 4 bases between. The CDR3 totals 13 residues. Looked up from germline, CDR1 is SGHRS and CDR2 is YFSETQ.

The chain has TRBV5-1 and TRBJ2-2; no firm D call. This clonotype was sampled from a man between 60 and 70 years old who had recovered from COVID-19. Sequencing was done on a sample of PBMCs or T cells enriched from blood (not recorded which). The CDR3 is CASSLDITGELFF. The CDR3 nucleotides are TGCGCCAGCAGCTTGGATATCACCGGGGAGCTGTTTTTT.